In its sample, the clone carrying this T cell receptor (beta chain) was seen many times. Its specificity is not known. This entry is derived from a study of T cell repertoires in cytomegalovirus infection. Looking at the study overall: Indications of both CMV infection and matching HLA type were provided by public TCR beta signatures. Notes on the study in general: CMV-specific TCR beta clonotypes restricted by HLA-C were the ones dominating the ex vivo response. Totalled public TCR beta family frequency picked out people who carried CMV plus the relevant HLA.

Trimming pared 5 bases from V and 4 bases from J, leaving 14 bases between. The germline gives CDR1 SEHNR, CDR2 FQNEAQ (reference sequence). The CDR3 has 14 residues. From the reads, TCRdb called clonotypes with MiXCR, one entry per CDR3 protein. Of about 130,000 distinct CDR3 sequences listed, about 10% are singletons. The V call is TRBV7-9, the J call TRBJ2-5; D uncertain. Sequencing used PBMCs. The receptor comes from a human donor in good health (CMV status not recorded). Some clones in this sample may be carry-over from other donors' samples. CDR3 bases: TGTGCCAGCAGCCAGACAATTGAAGCAGAGACCCAGTACTTC. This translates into CASSQTIEAETQYF.